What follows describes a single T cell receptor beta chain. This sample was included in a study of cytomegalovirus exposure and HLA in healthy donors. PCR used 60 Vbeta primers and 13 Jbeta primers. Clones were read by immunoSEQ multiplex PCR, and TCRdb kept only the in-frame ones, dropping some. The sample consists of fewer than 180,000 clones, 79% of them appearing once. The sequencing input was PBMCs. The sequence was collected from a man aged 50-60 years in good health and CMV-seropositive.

CDR3 region: CASSSGQGARQGYTF. The DNA for the CDR3 is TGTGCCAGCAGTTCCGGACAGGGGGCGAGGCAGGGCTACACCTTC. V gene TRBV28 combines with J gene TRBJ1-2; 11 nucleotides match TRBD1. CDR1 MDHEN and CDR2 SYDVKM come from the germline V gene. With V trimmed by 4 bases and J by 8 bases, 9 bases remained unmatched. This CDR3 region has 15 residues.